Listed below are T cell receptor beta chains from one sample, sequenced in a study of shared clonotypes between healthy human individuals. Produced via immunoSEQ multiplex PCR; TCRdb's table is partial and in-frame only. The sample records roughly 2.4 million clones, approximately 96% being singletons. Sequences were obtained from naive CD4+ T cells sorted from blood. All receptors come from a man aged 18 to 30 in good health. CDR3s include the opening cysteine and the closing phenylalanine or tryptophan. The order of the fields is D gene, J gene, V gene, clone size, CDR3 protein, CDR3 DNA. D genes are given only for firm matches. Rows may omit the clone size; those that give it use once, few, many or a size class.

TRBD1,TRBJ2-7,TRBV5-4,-,CASSHPGGPEQYF,TGTGCCAGCAGCCATCCAGGGGGCCCCGAGCAGTACTTC
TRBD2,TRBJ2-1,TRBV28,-,CASRNSGGAYEQFF,TGTGCCAGCAGGAATAGCGGGGGGGCGTATGAGCAGTTCTTC
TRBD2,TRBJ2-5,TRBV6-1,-,CASSVAGGYQETQYF,TGTGCCAGCAGCGTAGCGGGGGGATACCAAGAGACCCAGTACTTC
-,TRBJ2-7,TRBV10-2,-,CASGNSYEQYF,TGCGCCAGCGGGAACTCCTACGAGCAGTACTTC
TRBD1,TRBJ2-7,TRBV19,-,CASTQSTGGAYEQYF,TGCGCCAGTACCCAATCGACAGGGGGTGCGTACGAGCAGTACTTC
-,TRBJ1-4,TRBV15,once,CATSREGAGDEKLFF,TGTGCCACCAGCAGAGAGGGGGCTGGTGATGAAAAACTGTTTTTT
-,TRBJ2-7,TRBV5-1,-,CASSFTTPPYEQYF,TGCGCCAGCAGCTTCACAACTCCGCCCTACGAGCAGTACTTC
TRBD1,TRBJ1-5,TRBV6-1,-,CASSGSGQGSNQPQHF,TGTGCCAGCAGTGGCTCCGGACAGGGCAGCAATCAGCCCCAGCATTTT
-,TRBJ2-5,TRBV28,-,CASSLAIGLGGWDF,TGTGCCAGCAGTTTGGCCATTGGGCTAGGAGGTTGGGACTTC
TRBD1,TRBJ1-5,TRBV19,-,CASNSRQGRQPQHF,TGTGCCAGTAATTCCCGACAGGGACGGCAGCCCCAGCATTTT
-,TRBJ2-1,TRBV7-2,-,CASSSGVGEQFF,TGTGCCAGCAGCTCAGGGGTCGGGGAGCAGTTCTTC
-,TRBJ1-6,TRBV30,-,CAWTRSSYNSPLHF,TGTGCCTGGACCCGGAGCTCCTATAATTCACCCCTCCACTTT
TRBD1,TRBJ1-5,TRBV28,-,CATKRDRARSNQPQHF,TGTGCCACGAAGAGGGACAGGGCGCGAAGCAATCAGCCCCAGCATTTT
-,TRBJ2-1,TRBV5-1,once,CASSGGGSYNEQFF,TGCGCCAGCAGCGGGGGCGGATCATACAATGAGCAGTTCTTC
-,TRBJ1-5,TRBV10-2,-,CASSLGSRGGGQPQHF,TGCGCCAGCTCCCTGGGATCGAGGGGCGGGGGTCAGCCCCAGCATTTT
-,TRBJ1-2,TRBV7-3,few,CASSWSPAGPYGYTF,TGTGCCAGCAGCTGGTCACCGGCAGGGCCCTATGGCTACACCTTC
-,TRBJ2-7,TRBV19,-,CASSMEGLGSYEQYF,TGTGCCAGTAGTATGGAAGGGCTCGGATCCTACGAGCAGTACTTC
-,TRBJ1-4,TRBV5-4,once,CASSLSLATNEKLFF,TGTGCCAGCAGCTTGTCCCTCGCAACTAATGAAAAACTGTTTTTT
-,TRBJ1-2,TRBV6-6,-,CASSYWGEDYGYTF,TGTGCCAGCAGTTACTGGGGGGAGGACTATGGCTACACCTTC
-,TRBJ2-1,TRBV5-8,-,CASHYQEGSEQFF,TGTGCCAGCCACTACCAAGAGGGGAGTGAGCAGTTCTTC
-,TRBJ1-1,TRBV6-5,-,CASTQGPEAFF,TGTGCCAGCACCCAGGGCCCCGAAGCTTTCTTT
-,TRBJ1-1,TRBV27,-,CASSDGDAWNTEAFF,TGTGCCAGCAGTGATGGGGACGCGTGGAACACTGAAGCTTTCTTT
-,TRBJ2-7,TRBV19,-,CASSIAGPSYEQYF,TGTGCCAGTAGTATAGCTGGACCCTCCTACGAGCAGTACTTC
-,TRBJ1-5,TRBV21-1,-,CASTCRGWDQPQHF,TGTGCCAGCACGTGCAGGGGGTGGGATCAGCCCCAGCATTTT
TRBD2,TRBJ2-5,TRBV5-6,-,CASSQKTSGGQETQYF,TGTGCCAGCAGCCAGAAGACTAGCGGGGGGCAAGAGACCCAGTACTTC
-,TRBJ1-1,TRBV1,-,CTSSPKQGGNVMTEAFF,TGCACCAGCAGCCCCAAACAGGGTGGCAACGTGATGACTGAAGCTTTCTTT
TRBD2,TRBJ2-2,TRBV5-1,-,CASSSTGGENTGELFF,TGCGCCAGCAGCTCGACCGGGGGGGAAAACACCGGGGAGCTGTTTTTT
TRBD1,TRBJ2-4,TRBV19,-,CASSIPPGDRERNIQYF,TGTGCCAGTAGTATACCACCCGGGGACAGGGAACGGAACATTCAGTACTTC
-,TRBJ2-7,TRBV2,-,CASKILALEQYF,TGTGCCAGCAAAATACTAGCTCTCGAGCAGTACTTC
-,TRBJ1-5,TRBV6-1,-,CASSDGPNQPQHF,TGTGCCAGCAGTGACGGCCCGAATCAGCCCCAGCATTTT
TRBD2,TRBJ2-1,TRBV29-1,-,CSATGLAGMGQFF,TGCAGCGCCACGGGACTAGCGGGGATGGGGCAGTTCTTC
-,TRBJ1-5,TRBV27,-,CASVIRVPNQPQHF,TGTGCCAGCGTCATTCGGGTCCCCAATCAGCCCCAGCATTTT
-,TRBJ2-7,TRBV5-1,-,CASHRDLHSYEQYF,TGCGCCAGCCACCGGGACTTACACTCCTACGAGCAGTACTTC
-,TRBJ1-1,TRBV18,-,CASSPREDMNTEAFF,TGTGCCAGCTCACCGAGAGAGGATATGAACACTGAAGCTTTCTTT
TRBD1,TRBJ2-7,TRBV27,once,CASSLQSGQFYEQYF,TGTGCCAGCAGTTTACAATCGGGACAGTTCTACGAGCAGTACTTC
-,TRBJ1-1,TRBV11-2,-,CASSLVANTEAFF,TGTGCCAGCAGCTTAGTGGCCAACACTGAAGCTTTCTTT
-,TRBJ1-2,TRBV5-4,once,CASSLGAEFNYGYTF,TGTGCCAGCAGCTTGGGGGCCGAATTTAACTATGGCTACACCTTC
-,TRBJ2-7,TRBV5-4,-,CASSPLGRNEQYF,TGTGCCAGCAGCCCCCTAGGGAGGAACGAGCAGTACTTC
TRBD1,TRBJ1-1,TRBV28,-,CASSPPGGKKEAFF,TGTGCCAGCAGTCCCCCAGGGGGGAAAAAAGAAGCTTTCTTT
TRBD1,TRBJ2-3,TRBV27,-,CASSPRDRGSADTQYF,TGTGCCAGCAGTCCAAGGGACAGGGGGTCGGCAGATACGCAGTATTTT
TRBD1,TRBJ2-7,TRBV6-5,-,CASSYVPGGYEQYF,TGTGCCAGCAGTTACGTTCCAGGGGGCTACGAGCAGTACTTC
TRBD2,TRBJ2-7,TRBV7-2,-,CASTLTSGRDEQYF,TGTGCCAGCACCCTTACTAGCGGGAGGGACGAGCAGTACTTC
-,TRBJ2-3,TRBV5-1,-,CASSLWGATTDTQYF,TGCGCCAGCAGCTTATGGGGGGCCACTACAGATACGCAGTATTTT
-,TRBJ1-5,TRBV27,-,CASREFFDRSDQPQHF,TGTGCCAGCAGGGAGTTTTTTGACAGGAGTGATCAGCCCCAGCATTTT
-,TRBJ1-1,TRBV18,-,CASSRTGTEAFF,TGTGCCAGCTCACGGACCGGCACTGAAGCTTTCTTT
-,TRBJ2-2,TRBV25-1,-,CASSEQALAGELFF,TGTGCCAGCAGTGAGCAGGCTTTGGCCGGGGAGCTGTTTTTT
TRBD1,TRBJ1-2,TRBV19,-,CASRTDRGRPPYGYTF,TGTGCCAGTAGGACTGACAGGGGGAGACCCCCCTATGGCTACACCTTC
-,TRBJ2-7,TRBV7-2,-,CASSRGGSSSEQYF,TGTGCCAGCAGCCGTGGAGGGAGTTCGAGCGAGCAGTACTTC
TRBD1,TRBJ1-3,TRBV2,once,CASKGQGLGSGNTIYF,TGTGCCAGCAAGGGACAGGGACTAGGCTCTGGAAACACCATATATTTT
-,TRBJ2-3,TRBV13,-,CASKSGPSTDTQYF,TGTGCCAGCAAGTCGGGGCCAAGCACAGATACGCAGTATTTT
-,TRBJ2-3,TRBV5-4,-,CASSLGGAGTDTQYF,TGTGCCAGCAGCTTGGGGGGGGCGGGTACAGATACGCAGTATTTT